This T cell receptor beta chain stems from a study of tissue T cells after allogeneic stem cell transplantation. Whole-study findings and limits: Few T cell clones were shared across patients, but motif clusters showed tissue-specific shared signatures.

There are 14 residues in the CDR3. Germline V gene data show CDR1 as LGHNA and CDR2 as YNLKQL (reference sequence). The germline V and J ends were trimmed by 4 bases and 3 bases, with 10 bases remaining between them. Time point indicated: mouse harvest day 14 after allogeneic transplant. Tail vein injection delivered 10^7 T-cell-depleted bone marrow cells and 10^6 splenic CD5+ T cells. Mice had MHC-mismatched B6 into BALB/c GVHD, sampled day 7 or 14. Survey-depth TCRbeta CDR3 sequencing reported V/J genes and productive frequencies. The assay was immunoSEQ multiplex PCR, and TCRdb's table has in-frame clones only and misses some. The sample carries roughly 5,000 clones, approximately 51% recorded once. In the case of this clone: Its antigen is as yet unknown. Gene names and germline match the mouse. The CDR3 end is not reached by the read, which stops 1 residue before it; the germline J gene fills it in.

The chain has TRBV5 and TRBJ2-1; maybe TRBD1 (6 bases). The specimen sequenced was gut tissue. The receptor was derived from a female BALB/c mouse given C57BL/6 T cells with graft-versus-host disease after an allogeneic hematopoietic cell transplant. Incomplete CDR3 DNA: TGTGCCAGCAGCCTCCGGGACATCTATGCTGAGCAGTTC. Amino acids: CASSLRDIYAEQF. The complete CDR3 protein is CASSLRDIYAEQFF.